The sample holds many counts of the clone carrying this T cell receptor beta chain. CDR3 length: 11 residues. Trimming shortened V by 7 bases and J by 2 bases, and 6 bases separated the two germline ends. Germline values: CDR1 MNHNS, CDR2 SASEGT. The record originates from a study of T-cell reconstitution after alpha-beta-depleted transplantation in children. TCRbeta library construction was performed incorporating unique molecular identifiers. TCRdb re-analysed the PCR reads in MiXCR, keeping a single row per CDR3 protein. This sample has about 230,000 distinct CDR3 sequences, with 12% found just once.

The rearrangement uses TRBV6-1 and TRBJ2-7, with a weak D call TRBD2 (5 bases). This specimen was PBMCs from the stem cell graft donor, taken from the stem cell graft. This TCR derives from a human donor who donated a stem cell graft to a child with acute lymphoblastic leukemia. The CDR3 DNA reads TGTGCCAGCACAGCGGCCTACGAGCAGTACTTC. Translating gives CASTAAYEQYF.